One sample yielded the 19 T cell receptor beta chains listed below, sequenced in a study of CXCR3-negative and CXCR3-positive naive CD8 T cells. The libraries of TRB cDNA were constructed through 5' RACE using UMI labels. TCRdb re-called the 5' RACE reads and catalogs CDR3 proteins one per entry, DNA excluded. The clone table shows some 48,000 distinct CDR3 sequences, with the ten largest holding 2.5%. The sequenced sample consisted of naive CXCR3- CD8+ T cells from blood. The subset: CD45RO-CCR7+CD27+CD95- naive CD8+ T cells lacking CXCR3 (TNR3-). Source of these receptors: a human donor in good health. Some clones in this sample may be carry-over from other donors' samples.

The rearrangement links TRBV20-1 to TRBJ2-5; with no DNA, the TCRdb D assignment of TRBD1 cannot be verified. The CDR3 loop spans 14 amino acids. Germline lookup yields CDR1 DFQATT and CDR2 SNEGSKA (reference sequence). Here the CDR3 reads CSAKDRGREETQYF.

The rearrangement uses TRBV7-9 and TRBJ1-5. There are 15 residues in the CDR3. The germline gives CDR1 SEHNR, CDR2 FQNEAQ (reference sequence). This CDR3 is CASSSSGRESQPQHF. Filled out from reference TRBV7-9 and TRBJ1-5, the complete variable domain reads DTGVSQNPRHKITKRGQNVTFRCDPISEHNRLYWYRQTLGQGPEFLTYFQNEAQLEKSRLLSDRFSAERPKGSFSTLEIQRTEQGDSAMYLCASSSSGRESQPQHFGDGTRLSIL.

The chain combines TRBV29-1 with TRBJ2-1; the D call from TCRdb, TRBD1, cannot be confirmed without DNA. Germline loops: CDR1 SQVTM, CDR2 ANQGSEA. This CDR3 region has 14 residues. The CDR3 loop reads CSVPGSFSYNEQFF.

The chain uses TRBV21-1 and TRBJ1-4; TCRdb reports TRBD1, a call that lacks DNA to check it against. TRBV21-1 is deemed a pseudogene. This CDR3 has 14 residues. CDR3 protein: CASKKGRVEEKLFF.

This chain joins TRBV3-1 and TRBJ2-1; the TCRdb D gene call, TRBD2, has no DNA to confirm it. The CDR3 has 16 amino acids. Looked up from germline, CDR1 is LGHDT and CDR2 is YNNKEL (reference sequence). The CDR3 loop is CASSQASGGDYNEQFF.

The V and J genes are TRBV6-2 or TRBV6-3 and TRBJ2-1; TCRdb selects TRBD2, and the lack of DNA leaves this call unchecked. The V gene's germline CDR1 is MNHEY and CDR2 SVGEGT. The CDR3 length is 18 residues. CDR3 sequence: CASSYFTSGGGSYNEQFF.

The J gene is TRBJ2-6, the V gene TRBV4-3; TCRdb selects TRBD2, and the lack of DNA leaves this call unchecked. The CDR3 is 16 amino acids. The germline V gene encodes CDR1 LGHNA and CDR2 YSLEER. The CDR3 here is CASSQEPSSGANVLTF.

The V gene is TRBV24-1, the J gene TRBJ2-1; the TCRdb call, TRBD1, lacks DNA for checking. This CDR3 is built from 16 residues. From germline, CDR1 is KGHDR and CDR2 SFDVKD. CDR3 residues: CATSDLNWSPRGEQFF.

The chain combines TRBV6-5 with TRBJ2-7; TCRdb's D call, TRBD1, is unchecked because there is no DNA. CDR3 length: 15 amino acids. Per the germline V gene, CDR1 is MNHEY and CDR2 is SVGAGI. CDR3: CASSPGTGSLYEQYF.

J is TRBJ2-7 and V is TRBV4-2. This CDR3 is 12 amino acids long. Germline V gene data show CDR1 as LGHNA and CDR2 as YNFKEQ. The CDR3 sequence is CASSQVSYEQYF.

This chain links TRBV6-4 with TRBJ2-3; TCRdb gives TRBD1 as the D gene, but with no DNA this cannot be confirmed. Looked up from germline, CDR1 is MRHNA and CDR2 is SNTAGT. The CDR3 totals 14 residues. The chain's CDR3 is CASSDSGGADTQYF.

V is TRBV29-1 and J is TRBJ2-1; as DNA is missing, the TRBD2 call by TCRdb cannot be tested. Germline V gene sequence: CDR1 SQVTM, CDR2 ANQGSEA. This CDR3 region has 15 residues. This CDR3 reads CSVEILAARMNEQFF.

The chain recombines TRBV28 with TRBJ2-5; the D gene TCRdb calls, TRBD1, cannot be checked with no DNA. Germline V lookup: CDR1 MDHEN, CDR2 SYDVKM. The CDR3 is made up of 14 amino acids. This CDR3 reads CASSGTGVRETQYF.

The V call is TRBV29-1, the J call TRBJ2-7; with no DNA, the TCRdb D assignment of TRBD1 cannot be verified. CDR1 SQVTM and CDR2 ANQGSEA come from the germline V gene. The length of the CDR3 is 15 residues. This CDR3 reads CSVPPPWQGAYEQYF.

The genes are TRBV20-1 and TRBJ2-1. Germline CDR1 reads DFQATT; CDR2 reads SNEGSKA (reference sequence). The CDR3 extends over 13 amino acids. The CDR3 is CSAEGDSYNEQFF.

J is TRBJ2-7 and V is TRBV7-2; as DNA is missing, the TRBD2 call by TCRdb cannot be tested. In germline, CDR1 is SGHTA, CDR2 FQGNSA. The CDR3 length is 17 residues. The CDR3 spells CASSLASSGGFSYEQYF.

The chain is built from TRBV27 and TRBJ2-7; the D call of TRBD1 rests on TCRdb alone, since no DNA is present to check it. The CDR3 is 13 amino acids. The germline V gene has CDR1 MNHEY and CDR2 SMNVEV (reference sequence). CDR3 in amino acids: CASTSPPSYEQYF.

The chain is built from TRBV21-1 and TRBJ2-5; TCRdb picks TRBD1, but there is no DNA to check that call. TRBV21-1 is termed a pseudogene. The CDR3 is made up of 17 amino acids. CDR3 amino acids: CASSLKGRDTGRETQYF.

The chain is built from TRBV4-3 and TRBJ2-2. CDR1 and CDR2 (germline): LGHNA, YSLEER. The CDR3 has 16 residues. The chain's CDR3 is CASSQDIGINTGELFF.